This TCR beta chain was sequenced during a study of T cells in women clearing cervical HPV infection. The germline V gene has CDR1 DFQATT and CDR2 SNEGSKA (reference sequence). The length of the CDR3 is 13 residues. After removal of 6 bases from V and 7 bases from J, the junction contained 6 bases not matched to a gene. With regard to this clone: The read is 3 residues too short to cover the CDR3 end, so that end is filled in from the germline J gene.

Clones were read by immunoSEQ multiplex PCR, and TCRdb kept only the in-frame ones, dropping some. Its clone listing holds 40,000 to 45,000 clones. Specimen: blood buffy coat. V and J are TRBV20-1 and TRBJ1-6; 7 positions agree with TRBD1. This receptor was obtained from a woman between 18 and 70 years old with a cervical HPV16 infection that either progressed to CIN3+ or cleared (not recorded which). CDR3 bases read: TGCAGTGCCAGACAGGGTGGGAATTCACCC. Translating it yields CSARQGGNSP. The complete CDR3 protein is CSARQGGNSPLHF.